A single sample gave rise to the 31 T cell receptor beta chains below, sequenced in a study of cytomegalovirus exposure and HLA in healthy donors. The PCR made use of 60 Vbeta and 13 Jbeta primers. Measured with immunoSEQ multiplex PCR; TCRdb has only the in-frame clones, and not every one. The sample's table shows 55,000 to 85,000 clones. The sample consisted of PBMCs. The receptors here all came from a female donor in good health and CMV-seropositive.

The chain employs TRBV7-2 and TRBJ2-7; D is unresolved. Trimming took 8 bases from V and 0 from J, leaving 5 bases between them. This CDR3 comprises 11 residues. Per germline, CDR1 SGHTA and CDR2 FQGNSA. The CDR3 sequence: CASGNSYEQYF. The CDR3 coding sequence is TGTGCCAGCGGCAACTCCTACGAGCAGTACTTC.

This chain connects TRBV6-5 to TRBJ2-5; D not certain. Germline V lookup: CDR1 MNHEY, CDR2 SVGAGI. This CDR3 spans 14 amino acids. Trimming left V 1 base short and J 2 bases short, with 8 bases between. DNA of the CDR3: TGTGCCAGCAGTTACTGGCAGACACAAGAGACCCAGTACTTC. Translation gives CASSYWQTQETQYF.

The chain has TRBV14 and TRBJ1-2, with 9 nucleotides matching TRBD1. CDR3 length: 14 amino acids. V lost 8 bases and J lost 4; bases outside the gene matches: 8. Germline CDR1 SGHDN, CDR2 FVKESK. The CDR3 loop reads CASAGTGTIYGYTF. The CDR3 DNA follows: TGTGCCAGCGCCGGGACAGGGACCATCTATGGCTACACCTTC.

This chain connects TRBV27 to TRBJ1-5; D is unclear. With 5 bases removed from V and 0 bases from J, the gap between germline ends came to 8 bases. This CDR3 has 14 amino acids. Germline V gene data show CDR1 as MNHEY and CDR2 as SMNVEV (reference sequence). CDR3 sequence reads: CASSPQNSNQPQHF. Written as DNA, the CDR3 is TGTGCCAGCAGTCCCCAGAATAGCAATCAGCCCCAGCATTTT.

The rearrangement uses TRBV30 and TRBJ1-1; maybe TRBD1 (5 bases). V was trimmed by 8 bases and J by 0 bases, leaving 13 bases between them. This CDR3 region has 13 residues. CDR1 GTSNPN and CDR2 SVGIG come from the germline V gene (reference sequence). The CDR3 region is CAQGVYMNTEAFF. The CDR3 DNA follows: TGTGCCCAAGGGGTATACATGAACACTGAAGCTTTCTTT.

The V call is TRBV4-2, the J call TRBJ2-5, with TRBD1 matching over 7 bases. The last part of the DNA fits TRBJ2-7 better; the J call may be wrong. Germline CDR1 is LGHNA and CDR2 is YNFKEQ. The CDR3 covers 16 residues. Here the CDR3 reads CASSQDPRQGGYEQYF. In DNA, the CDR3 is TGTGCCAGCAGCCAAGATCCGAGACAGGGTGGGTACGAGCAGTACTTC.

The genes are TRBV7-9 and TRBJ2-1; 12 nucleotides agree with TRBD2. Germline V gene sequence: CDR1 SEHNR, CDR2 FQNEAQ (reference sequence). The V gene end was trimmed by 5 bases and the J gene end by 5 bases; junction bases not matched to a gene: 10. The CDR3 has 17 residues. The CDR3 DNA sequence: TGTGCCAGCAGCCCTCGCACTAGCGGGAGGTCTAACAATGAGCAGTTCTTC. Translated, it gives CASSPRTSGRSNNEQFF.

The chain couples TRBV18 to TRBJ1-4; no definite D call. The V end lost 2 bases, the J end lost 12 bases, and 13 bases lay between the germline ends. Germline assignment: CDR1 KGHSH and CDR2 LQKENI. The CDR3 runs to 13 residues. CDR3 amino acids: CASSPESLVELFF. As DNA, the CDR3 is TGTGCCAGCTCACCAGAGTCCCTCGTTGAACTGTTTTTT.

The rearrangement uses TRBV21-1 and TRBJ1-2; the table's D call TRBD1 went unverified against the DNA. TRBV21-1 is a recognized pseudogene. The CDR3 is 12 residues long. The CDR3 loop reads CASSHRVYGYTF. The CDR3, as DNA: TGTGCCAGCTCTCACAGGGTCTATGGCTACACCTTC.

This chain uses TRBV27 with TRBJ2-7; tentatively, D is TRBD1 (5 bases). This CDR3 contains 16 residues. From germline, CDR1 is MNHEY and CDR2 SMNVEV (reference sequence). Trimming left V 0 bases short and J 4 bases short, with 16 bases between. CDR3 nucleotide sequence: TGTGCCAGCAGTTTATCGATGGGGCACGAGAAATACGAGCAGTACTTC. Protein product: CASSLSMGHEKYEQYF.

The V gene is TRBV5-1, the J gene TRBJ2-1; 8 nucleotides line up with TRBD1. This CDR3 comprises 16 residues. J gave up 1 base and V 0 bases, and 3 bases lay outside the gene matches. The germline gives CDR1 SGHRS, CDR2 YFSETQ. CDR3 amino acids: CASSLGRDRSYNEQFF. CDR3 coding DNA: TGCGCCAGCAGCTTGGGACGGGACAGGTCCTACAATGAGCAGTTCTTC. Complete variable domain (other parts from reference TRBV5-1 and TRBJ2-1): KAGVTQTPRYLIKTRGQQVTLSCSPISGHRSVSWYQQTPGQGLQFLFEYFSETQRNKGNFPGRFSGRQFSNSRSEMNVSTLELGDSALYLCASSLGRDRSYNEQFFGPGTRLTVL.

The V and J genes are TRBV7-8 and TRBJ2-7; a possible D gene is TRBD1 (5 bases). V lost 6 bases and J lost 5, with 11 bases in between. Germline loops: CDR1 SGHVS, CDR2 FQNEAQ. This CDR3 comprises 12 residues. Here the CDR3 reads CASRSIRDEQYF. The CDR3 DNA reads TGTGCCAGCAGATCGATCAGGGACGAGCAGTACTTC.

The chain couples TRBV19 to TRBJ1-1; D possibly corresponds to TRBD1 (5 bases). The CDR3 is 12 amino acids. Germline V CDR1 and CDR2: LNHDA, SQIVND (reference sequence). Trimming removed 8 bases at V and 1 base at J, with 8 bases between. The CDR3 is CASGQGNTEAFF. The CDR3 region has the DNA TGTGCCAGTGGGCAGGGGAACACTGAAGCTTTCTTT.

The rearrangement joins TRBV4-3 to TRBJ2-7; TRBD2 aligns across 8 bases. The CDR3 is 15 amino acids. The V gene end was trimmed by 0 bases and the J gene end by 7 bases; junction bases not matched to a gene: 8. The V gene's germline CDR1 is LGHNA and CDR2 YSLEER. The CDR3 DNA reads as TGCGCCAGCAGCCAAGACGACGGGGGGGCTGGAGAGCAGTACTTC. This translates into CASSQDDGGAGEQYF.

V gene TRBV6-5 combines with J gene TRBJ1-1; 9 bases line up with TRBD1. The V segment lost 6 bases and the J segment 3 bases; nucleotides outside the gene matches: 5. CDR1 MNHEY and CDR2 SVGAGI come from the germline V gene. The CDR3 contains 14 residues. Here the CDR3 DNA reads TGTGCCAGCAGGTCAGGACAGGGGTACACTGAAGCTTTCTTT. This translates into CASRSGQGYTEAFF.

The chain links TRBV6-1 to TRBJ2-1; 7 bases match TRBD1. The V and J ends lost 11 bases and 6 bases, in that order; junction bases with no gene match: 10. Germline V gives CDR1 MNHNS, CDR2 SASEGT. The CDR3 runs to 13 residues. The CDR3 loop is CAGRAGGGNEQFF. The CDR3 DNA reads as TGTGCCGGACGGGCAGGGGGTGGCAATGAGCAGTTCTTC.

This clone counts as medium-sized by frequency. V and J are TRBV5-6 and TRBJ1-1; TRBD1 might be the D (6 bases). From germline, CDR1 is SGHDT and CDR2 YYEEEE. The CDR3 spans 16 residues. V was cut by 5 bases and J by 0 bases, with 17 bases left in between. This CDR3 is CASRAEGGRMNTEAFF. As DNA, the CDR3 is TGTGCCAGCAGGGCTGAGGGGGGGAGGATGAACACTGAAGCTTTCTTT.

About this clone: The germline gene is not matched at one end of the junction; a read error may be the cause. The chain carries TRBV30 and TRBJ1-6; 11 bases agree with TRBD1. Per germline, CDR1 GTSNPN and CDR2 SVGIG (reference sequence). The CDR3 has 15 residues. CDR3 sequence: CAGSGTGGWNSPLHF. The DNA for the CDR3 is TGTGCCGGGAGTGGGACAGGGGGATGGAATTCACCCCTCCACTTT.

The V gene is TRBV9, the J gene TRBJ2-7, with D perhaps TRBD1 (6 bases). V dropped 4 bases and J dropped 7 bases, with 15 bases sitting between them. Germline V gene data show CDR1 as SGDLS and CDR2 as YYNGEE. This CDR3 contains 13 residues. The CDR3 region is CASSRTASGEQYF. The CDR3 nucleotides read TGTGCCAGCAGCCGGACAGCCTCTGGGGAGCAGTACTTC.

The DNA of the CDR3 is TGCGCCAGCAGCCAAGTGGTGGAGACAGGGCGCGGCTACACCTTC. Its protein is CASSQVVETGRGYTF. The chain couples TRBV4-3 to TRBJ1-2; 7 nucleotides align to TRBD1. J gave up 8 bases and V 1 base, and 10 bases lay outside the gene matches. CDR3 length: 15 residues. Germline lookup yields CDR1 LGHNA and CDR2 YSLEER.

The chain combines TRBV4-1 with TRBJ1-3; D is undetermined. The CDR3 is 16 amino acids. Germline V gene data show CDR1 as MGHRA and CDR2 as YSYEKL. Between the trimmed V and J ends, which lost 0 bases and 0 bases, there was a span of 9 bases. In nucleotides, the CDR3 is TGCGCCAGCAGCCAAGATCAAGCCTTCTCTGGAAACACCATATATTTT. Its protein product is CASSQDQAFSGNTIYF.

The chain combines TRBV4-3 with TRBJ1-5, with TRBD1 identical over 7 bases. Trimming removed 1 base from V and 3 bases from J; junction bases left unmatched: 3. The CDR3 totals 15 residues. CDR1 is LGHNA and CDR2 is YSLEER in the germline V gene. Written as DNA, the CDR3 is TGCGCCAGCAGCCAAGGACAGGGTCCCAATCAGCCCCAGCATTTT. It translates to CASSQGQGPNQPQHF.

Comments on this clone: One end of the junction fails to match germline, which may point to a read error. The rearrangement uses TRBV7-8 and TRBJ1-6; weak D call: TRBD1 (5 bases). Looked up from germline, CDR1 is SGHVS and CDR2 is FQNEAQ. This CDR3 has 15 amino acids. For the CDR3, the DNA is TGTGCCAGCAGCTTAGGGGGCTCCGATAATTCACCCCTCCACTTT. This sequence encodes CASSLGGSDNSPLHF. Based on the CDR3 plus reference TRBV7-8 and TRBJ1-6, the full variable domain is GAGVSQSPRYKVAKRGQDVALRCDPISGHVSLFWYQQALGQGPEFLTYFQNEAQLDKSGLPSDRFFAERPEGSVSTLKIQRTQQEDSAVYLCASSLGGSDNSPLHFGNGTRLTVT.

The rearrangement uses TRBV4-2 and TRBJ1-1; D might be TRBD1 (5 bases). Germline CDR1 is LGHNA and CDR2 is YNFKEQ. V lost 0 bases and J lost 1, with 15 bases in between. The CDR3 totals 17 residues. CDR3 sequence: CASSQEATALTNTEAFF. The CDR3 DNA reads as TGTGCCAGCAGCCAAGAGGCGACAGCACTTACGAACACTGAAGCTTTCTTT.

V usage is TRBV2 and J usage is TRBJ1-5; D unclear. This CDR3 is built from 15 residues. V dropped 3 bases and J dropped 2 bases, with 11 bases sitting between them. Germline CDR1 reads SNHLY; CDR2 reads FYNNEI. CDR3 amino acids: CASSESGLGNQPQHF. In DNA form, the CDR3 reads TGTGCCAGCAGTGAGTCGGGGTTAGGCAATCAGCCCCAGCATTTT.

The gene calls are TRBV6-5 and TRBJ2-7; D possibly corresponds to TRBD1 (6 bases). Germline CDR1 and CDR2: MNHEY and SVGAGI. CDR3 length: 15 amino acids. Trimming left V 4 bases short and J 0 bases short, with 13 bases between. CDR3 in amino acids: CASSFQGSTSYEQYF. The CDR3 nucleotides are TGTGCCAGCAGTTTCCAGGGGTCCACCTCCTACGAGCAGTACTTC.

The chain is built from TRBV30 and TRBJ2-7, with D perhaps TRBD1 (5 bases). Germline V gene lookup returns CDR1 GTSNPN and CDR2 SVGIG (reference sequence). V shed 2 bases and J shed 3 bases, with 8 bases lying between them. The CDR3 loop spans 12 amino acids. Written as DNA, the CDR3 is TGTGCCTGGAGTTACCAGGGCTACGAGCAGTACTTC. This translates into CAWSYQGYEQYF.

The V call is TRBV19, the J call TRBJ1-5; 9 bases agree with TRBD1. Trimming at V came to 1 base and at J to 2 bases, leaving 0 bases not matched to a gene. Germline lookup yields CDR1 LNHDA and CDR2 SQIVND (reference sequence). This CDR3 region has 15 residues. The CDR3 nucleotides are TGTGCCAGTAGTATAGGGACAGGGGGCAATCAGCCCCAGCATTTT. Its protein is CASSIGTGGNQPQHF.

The genes are TRBV25-1 and TRBJ1-1; a possible D gene is TRBD1 (5 bases). CDR1 and CDR2 (germline): MGHDK, SYGVNS. Trimming stripped 1 base from V and 7 bases from J, with 7 bases between. CDR3 length equals 12 residues. In nucleotides, the CDR3 is TGTGCCAGCAGTGAATTCGACAGTGAAGCTTTCTTT. Protein: CASSEFDSEAFF.

This chain uses TRBV9 with TRBJ1-3; tentatively, D is TRBD1 (5 bases). CDR3 length equals 17 residues. Germline CDR1 SGDLS, CDR2 YYNGEE. V lost 3 bases, J lost 0 bases, and 16 bases lay in between. CDR3 protein: CASSGRGGAYSGNTIYF. CDR3 sequence (DNA): TGTGCCAGCAGCGGGAGGGGAGGGGCATACTCTGGAAACACCATATATTTT.

The V and J genes are TRBV5-1 and TRBJ1-1; 7 bases agree with TRBD1. J lost 8 bases, V lost 2 bases, and 12 bases had no gene match. The CDR3 has 15 amino acids. Germline assignment: CDR1 SGHRS and CDR2 YFSETQ. As DNA, the CDR3 is TGCGCCAGCAGCTTCGGTGACAGGGCCCTTTTGGAAGCTTTCTTT. Translating gives CASSFGDRALLEAFF.